The 10 T cell receptor beta chains presented below share a single source sample, sequenced in a study of OX40 agonist ivuxolimab in advanced cancers. Libraries were prepared by immunoSEQ multiplex PCR; TCRdb keeps only in-frame clonotypes and omits some of them. The profile shows tens of thousands of clones, 90% of them singletons. The sequences come from CD4+ or CD8+ T cells sorted from blood, collected in a trial of the OX40 agonist ivuxolimab. These receptors all stem from an adult with an advanced solid tumor such as melanoma, head and neck, liver or kidney cancer.

This clone was observed once. This CDR3 reads CASSLAGEYEQYF. As DNA, the CDR3 is TGCGCCAGCAGCTTAGCGGGAGAGTACGAGCAGTACTTC. The chain links TRBV5-1 to TRBJ2-7, with 8 positions matching TRBD2. Germline V gene sequence: CDR1 SGHRS, CDR2 YFSETQ. The CDR3 spans 13 residues. Trimming cost V 2 bases and J 4 bases; bases outside gene matches: 2.

The V call is TRBV7-3, the J call TRBJ1-2, with TRBD1 identical over 9 bases. Trimming cost V 6 bases and J 8 bases; bases outside gene matches: 7. Germline CDR1 SGHTA, CDR2 FQGTGA. The CDR3 totals 13 residues. CDR3 amino acids: CASSLQGAGGYTF. For the CDR3, the DNA is TGTGCCAGCAGTCTACAGGGGGCGGGCGGCTACACCTTC.

The rearrangement uses TRBV27 and TRBJ2-7; D gene unclear. CDR1 and CDR2 (germline): MNHEY, SMNVEV (reference sequence). This CDR3 is built from 9 residues. Trimming shortened V by 8 bases and J by 5 bases, and 4 bases separated the two germline ends. The DNA for the CDR3 is TGTGCCAGCGGAGACGAGCAGTACTTC. Its protein is CASGDEQYF.

The chain carries TRBV28 and TRBJ2-5; 14 bases fit TRBD2. Per the germline V gene, CDR1 is MDHEN and CDR2 is SYDVKM. Trimming took 5 bases from V and 4 from J; bases not matched to a gene: 6. This CDR3 spans 16 amino acids. CDR3 sequence reads: CASSPRTSGRSETQYF. The CDR3 nucleotides are TGTGCCAGCAGTCCCCGGACTAGCGGGAGGTCAGAGACCCAGTACTTC.

The CDR3 region is CASSLQGPSGNTIYF. CDR3 DNA: TGTGCCAGCAGTTTACAGGGGCCATCTGGAAACACCATATATTTT. V gene TRBV6-5 combines with J gene TRBJ1-3; 7 nucleotides match TRBD1. This CDR3 region has 15 residues. Losses at the gene ends were 4 bases for V and 1 base for J; bases not matched to a gene: 4. Per the germline V gene, CDR1 is MNHEY and CDR2 is SVGAGI.

The chain joins TRBV2 to TRBJ1-4; D not certain. Germline loops: CDR1 SNHLY, CDR2 FYNNEI. V was shortened by 1 base and J by 8 bases, with 14 bases between the two germline ends. This CDR3 comprises 15 residues. CDR3 in amino acids: CASSEVPPTGEKLFF. The CDR3 coding sequence is TGTGCCAGCAGTGAAGTGCCTCCAACCGGAGAAAAACTGTTTTTT.

This clone was counted once. The chain carries TRBV7-6 and TRBJ2-3, with D maybe TRBD1 (5 bases). Germline-derived CDR1 and CDR2 are SGHVS and FNYEAQ. The CDR3 runs 13 residues. The V end lost 7 bases, the J end lost 3 bases, and 11 bases lay between the germline ends. CDR3 in DNA: TGTGCCAGCACCCAGGGTGCTACAGATACGCAGTATTTT. Translated, it gives CASTQGATDTQYF.

This clone has only a few counts. At one end, the junction sequence differs from germline, possibly due to a read error. The chain joins TRBV7-9 to TRBJ2-1; no definite D call. There are 15 residues in the CDR3. Germline CDR1 SEHNR, CDR2 FQNEAQ (reference sequence). CDR3 bases: TGTGCCAGCAGCTCCCTTCAGAGCTCCTACAGTGAGCAGTTCTTC. Residues: CASSSLQSSYSEQFF.

This clone was found a few times. V usage is TRBV9 and J usage is TRBJ1-2, with D possibly matching TRBD1 (6 bases). The ends were cut back, 3 bases at V and 4 bases at J, with 19 bases in the middle. The CDR3 has 16 amino acids. Germline CDR1 and CDR2: SGDLS and YYNGEE. The CDR3 reads CASSDESTGFTYGYTF. The CDR3 coding sequence is TGTGCCAGCAGCGATGAGAGTACAGGGTTTACCTATGGCTACACCTTC.

V and J are TRBV5-1 and TRBJ2-6, with TRBD2 matching 7 bases. The CDR3 covers 15 residues. Trimming removed 4 bases from V and 3 bases from J; junction bases left unmatched: 4. Per the germline V gene, CDR1 is SGHRS and CDR2 is YFSETQ. The CDR3 sequence: CASSPSGDGANVLTF. The CDR3 region has the DNA TGCGCCAGCAGCCCGAGCGGGGATGGGGCCAACGTCCTGACTTTC.